Below are 5 T cell receptor beta chains sequenced from a single sample in a study of blood T cell repertoires in COVID-19. This table comes from immunoSEQ multiplex PCR, and its TCRdb copy is limited to in-frame clones, with some not included. The sample gives around 330,000 clones, approximately 90% of which show up once; roughly 8.9% is in the top ten. The sample consisted of PBMCs or T cells enriched from blood (not recorded which). The origin of the receptors is a woman between 40 and 50 years old who had recovered from COVID-19.

The V gene is TRBV7-6, the J gene TRBJ2-7, with D possibly TRBD1 on 6 matching bases. Germline loops: CDR1 SGHVS, CDR2 FNYEAQ. Trimming pared 8 bases from V and 6 bases from J, leaving 17 bases between. The length of the CDR3 is 13 residues. As DNA, the CDR3 is TGTGCCAGCGCTAGAGGGGGACAACGCGAGCAGTACTTC. Its protein product is CASARGGQREQYF.

The V gene is TRBV7-2, the J gene TRBJ2-1, with 7 bases identical to TRBD1. V was pared by 4 bases and J by 6 bases, with 6 bases of the junction left unmatched. This CDR3 spans 14 amino acids. Per germline, CDR1 SGHTA and CDR2 FQGNSA. Here the CDR3 DNA reads TGTGCCAGCAGCTGGGTGGACAGGATCAATGAGCAGTTCTTC. This translates into CASSWVDRINEQFF.

J is TRBJ2-1 and V is TRBV11-3, with TRBD2 identical over 11 bases. The CDR3 runs to 16 residues. The V gene's germline CDR1 is SGHNT and CDR2 YENEEA. V dropped 5 bases and J dropped 2; count of bases not matched to a gene: 5. CDR3 sequence (DNA): TGTGCCAGCAGCACGGGACTAGCGGAGACCTACAATGAGCAGTTCTTC. Its translation: CASSTGLAETYNEQFF.

The chain combines TRBV7-9 with TRBJ2-1; the D gene is possibly TRBD2 (6 bases). CDR3 length: 17 amino acids. V was trimmed by 5 bases and J by 8 bases, leaving 25 bases between them. Germline V gene lookup returns CDR1 SEHNR and CDR2 FQNEAQ (reference sequence). DNA of the CDR3: TGTGCCAGCAGCCTGCAGAGGATTTCGGCGGGGTTGGATGAGCAGTTCTTC. This sequence encodes CASSLQRISAGLDEQFF.

The V gene is TRBV19, the J gene TRBJ1-2; D perhaps matches TRBD1 (6 bases). From germline, CDR1 is LNHDA and CDR2 SQIVND (reference sequence). This CDR3 has 16 residues. The V and J ends lost 0 bases and 6 bases respectively, with 17 bases between them. CDR3 residues: CASSIDLELGADGYTF. Here the CDR3 DNA reads TGTGCCAGTAGTATAGATCTGGAGCTGGGGGCGGATGGCTACACCTTC.